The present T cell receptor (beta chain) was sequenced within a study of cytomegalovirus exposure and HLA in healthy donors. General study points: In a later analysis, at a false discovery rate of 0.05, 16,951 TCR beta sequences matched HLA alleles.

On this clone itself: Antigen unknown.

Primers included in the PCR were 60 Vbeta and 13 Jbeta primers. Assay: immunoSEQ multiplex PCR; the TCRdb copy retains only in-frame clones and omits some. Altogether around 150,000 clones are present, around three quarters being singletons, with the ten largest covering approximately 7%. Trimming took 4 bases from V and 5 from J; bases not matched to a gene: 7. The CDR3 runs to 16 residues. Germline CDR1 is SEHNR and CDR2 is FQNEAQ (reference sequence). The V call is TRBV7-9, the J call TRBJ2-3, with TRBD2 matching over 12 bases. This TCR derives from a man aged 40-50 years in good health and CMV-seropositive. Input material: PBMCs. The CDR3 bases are TGTGCCAGCAGCTCACCTAGCGGGAGGGCCGAAGATACGCAGTATTTT. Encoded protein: CASSSPSGRAEDTQYF. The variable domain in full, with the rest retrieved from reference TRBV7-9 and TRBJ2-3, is DTGVSQNPRHKITKRGQNVTFRCDPISEHNRLYWYRQTLGQGPEFLTYFQNEAQLEKSRLLSDRFSAERPKGSFSTLEIQRTEQGDSAMYLCASSSPSGRAEDTQYFGPGTRLTVL.